This T cell receptor beta chain was captured in a study of cytomegalovirus exposure and HLA in healthy donors. Generated by immunoSEQ multiplex PCR, the TCRdb table keeps only in-frame clones and is missing some. This sample has 150,000 to 200,000 clones, with about 85% found just once. The donors were in the approximately 120-subject validation cohort; that cohort was separate from the approximately 730-subject first cohort. J lost 1 base, V lost 6 bases, and 7 bases had no gene match. Germline V gene data show CDR1 as MNHEY and CDR2 as SVGAGI. The CDR3 contains 15 residues. As to this clone: Antigen: not known.

Study-wide results and caveats: A few chains linked to CMV were shown in vitro to be specific for CMV antigens. According to a subsequent analysis, TCR clusters from the first cohort were inclined to appear together in the 120 validation repertoires. Reports showed the classifier diagnosing cytomegalovirus status with high specificity and sensitivity.

The TCR was taken from a man aged 18 to 29 in good health and CMV-seropositive. V usage is TRBV6-5 and J usage is TRBJ1-2; TRBD1 matches at 8 bases. Input material: PBMCs. The CDR3 nucleotides are TGTGCCAGCAGCCCCGGGACAGGAATTAACTATGGCTACACCTTC. Translation: CASSPGTGINYGYTF.